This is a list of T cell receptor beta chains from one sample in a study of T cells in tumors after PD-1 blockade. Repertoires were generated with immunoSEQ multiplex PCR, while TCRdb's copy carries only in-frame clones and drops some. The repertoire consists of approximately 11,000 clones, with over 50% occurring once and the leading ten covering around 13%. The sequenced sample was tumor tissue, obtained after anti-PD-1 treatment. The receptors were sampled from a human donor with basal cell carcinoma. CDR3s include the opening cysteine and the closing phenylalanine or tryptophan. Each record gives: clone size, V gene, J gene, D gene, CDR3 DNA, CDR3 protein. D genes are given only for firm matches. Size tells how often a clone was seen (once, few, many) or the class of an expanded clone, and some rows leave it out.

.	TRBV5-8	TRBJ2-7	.	TGTGCCAGCAGCTTCGACAGGACGTGGGAGCAGTACTTC	CASSFDRTWEQYF
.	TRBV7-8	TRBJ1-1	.	TGTGCCAGCAGCTTATTCCAGGGTGGGTACACTGAAGCTTTCTTT	CASSLFQGGYTEAFF
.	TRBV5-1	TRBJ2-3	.	TGCGCCAGCAGCTTGGGGGGGCCGGGAGATACGCAGTATTTT	CASSLGGPGDTQYF
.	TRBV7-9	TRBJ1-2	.	TGTGCCAGCAGCTTAGAATCTGTCTATGGCTACACCTTC	CASSLESVYGYTF
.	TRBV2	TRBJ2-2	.	TGTGCCAGCAGTGTGTGGGGGACCGGGGAGCTGTTTTTT	CASSVWGTGELFF
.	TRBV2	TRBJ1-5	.	TGTGCCAGCAGTGAAGGACTTTATCAGCCCCAGCATTTT	CASSEGLYQPQHF
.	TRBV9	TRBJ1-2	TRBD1	TGTGCCAGCAGCCCCAGGGACAGGGGATCCGTCTATGGCTACACCTTC	CASSPRDRGSVYGYTF
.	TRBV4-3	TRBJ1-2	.	TGCGCCAGCAGCCAAGAGAGGGCAGGGGCCGTCTATGGCTACACCTTC	CASSQERAGAVYGYTF
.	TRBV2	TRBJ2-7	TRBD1	TGTGCCAGCAGGGGGACAGGGGGGAACTCCTACGAGCAGTACTTC	CASRGTGGNSYEQYF
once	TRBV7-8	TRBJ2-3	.	TGTGCCAGCGCAAAGGAGGGGACAGATACGCAGTATTTT	CASAKEGTDTQYF
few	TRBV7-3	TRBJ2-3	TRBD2	TGTGCCAGCAGCTCCTCGGGAGGTTACACAGATACGCAGTATTTT	CASSSSGGYTDTQYF
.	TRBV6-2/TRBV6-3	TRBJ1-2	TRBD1	TGTGCCAGCAGTTACGGACAGGGGGCCTATGGCTACACCTTC	CASSYGQGAYGYTF
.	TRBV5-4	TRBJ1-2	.	TGTGCCAGCCGATCGCCCCGGGATCGAGGGGGCTACACCTTC	CASRSPRDRGGYTF
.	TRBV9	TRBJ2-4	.	TGTGCCAGCAGCGTAGCTAAAAGCCCTTCAGTGAAAAACATTCAGTACTTC	CASSVAKSPSVKNIQYF
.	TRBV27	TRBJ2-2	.	TGTGCCAGCAGGGCCGAACTTAACACCGGGGAGCTGTTTTTT	CASRAELNTGELFF
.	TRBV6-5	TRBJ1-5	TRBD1	TGTGCCAGCAGTTATCGACAGGGTGATGATCAGCCCCAGCATTTT	CASSYRQGDDQPQHF
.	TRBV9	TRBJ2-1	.	TGTGCCAGCAGCGTAGGGTCATTCCATGAGCAGTTCTTC	CASSVGSFHEQFF
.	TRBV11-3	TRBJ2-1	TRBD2	TGTGCCAGCAGCTTAGATATAGCGGGGGCTTTTGAGCAGTTCTTC	CASSLDIAGAFEQFF
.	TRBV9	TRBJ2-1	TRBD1	TGTGCCAGCAGCGTAGCGCTGGGACAGAACAATGAGCAGTTCTTC	CASSVALGQNNEQFF
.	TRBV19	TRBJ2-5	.	TGTGCCAGTAGTTGGACCGCCACCCCTGAGACCCAGTACTTC	CASSWTATPETQYF
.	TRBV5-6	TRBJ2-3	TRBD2	TGTGCCAGCAGCTTGCCCCTTTTGGGCGGGAGGGCAGTGAATACGCAGTATTTT	CASSLPLLGGRAVNTQYF
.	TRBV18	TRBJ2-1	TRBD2	TGTGCCAGCTCCGTCGGACTAGCGGGTAATGAGCAGTTCTTC	CASSVGLAGNEQFF
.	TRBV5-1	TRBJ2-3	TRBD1	TGCGCCAGCAGCTCAACCCATCGCTCGGGGACAGGGGTAACAGATACGCAGTATTTT	CASSSTHRSGTGVTDTQYF
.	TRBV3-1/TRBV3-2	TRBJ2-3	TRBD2	TGTGCCAGCAGCCAAGTAGCGGGGGCCCTGAGGACAGATACGCAGTATTTT	CASSQVAGALRTDTQYF
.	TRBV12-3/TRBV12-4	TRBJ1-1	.	TGTGCCAGCAGACCGGGCCCCGGCACGGGAGCTTTCTTT	CASRPGPGTGAFF
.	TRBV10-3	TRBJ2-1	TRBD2	TGTGCCATCAGTGAAGCGGGAATTGACACCAATGAGCAGTTCTTC	CAISEAGIDTNEQFF
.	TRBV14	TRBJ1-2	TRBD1	TGTGCCAGCAGCCAAGACAGGGGGCTCGTTTATGGCTACACCTTC	CASSQDRGLVYGYTF
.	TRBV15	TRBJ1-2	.	TGTGCCACCAGCAGAGATAAACAATGGAGCTATGGCTACACCTTC	CATSRDKQWSYGYTF
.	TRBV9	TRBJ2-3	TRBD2	TGTGCCAGCAGCGGTAGCGGGAGGAGTACAGATACGCAGTATTTT	CASSGSGRSTDTQYF